Presented here are 14 T cell receptor beta chains from one specimen sequenced in a study of OX40 agonist ivuxolimab in advanced cancers. Profiled with immunoSEQ multiplex PCR; TCRdb holds only in-frame clones, not every one. Here the sample spans more than 70,000 clones, 84% being singletons. Material: CD4+ or CD8+ T cells sorted from blood, obtained in a trial of the OX40 agonist ivuxolimab. Receptors originate from an adult with an advanced solid tumor such as melanoma, head and neck, liver or kidney cancer.

This chain uses TRBV21-1 with TRBJ2-3; the table names TRBD2, a call not compared with the DNA. TRBV21-1 is a recognized pseudogene. This CDR3 contains 19 residues. For the CDR3, the DNA is TGTGCCAGCAGCCTTTGCGCCCTAGCGGGACGCCCTAGCACAGATACGCAGTATTTT. Translated, it gives CASSLCALAGRPSTDTQYF.

The chain is built from TRBV30 and TRBJ1-2; 9 positions match TRBD1. The germline V gene encodes CDR1 GTSNPN and CDR2 SVGIG (reference sequence). The CDR3 is made up of 16 amino acids. V shed 3 bases, J shed 0 bases, and the junction held 8 bases outside the gene matches. The CDR3: CAWSRDRVRANYGYTF. CDR3 bases: TGTGCCTGGAGCCGGGACAGGGTTCGGGCTAACTATGGCTACACCTTC.

The V call is TRBV6-1, the J call TRBJ1-1; no reliable D call. Trimming removed 0 bases at V and 2 bases at J, with 4 bases between. CDR1 is MNHNS and CDR2 is SASEGT in the germline V gene. This CDR3 is 13 amino acids long. CDR3 DNA: TGTGCCAGCAGTGAAGCTATTAACACTGAAGCTTTCTTT. Amino acid sequence: CASSEAINTEAFF.

V and J are TRBV7-9 and TRBJ1-4; D is unresolved. Germline CDR1 is SEHNR and CDR2 is FQNEAQ (reference sequence). The CDR3 contains 15 residues. Trimming removed 7 bases from V and 5 bases from J, with 17 bases in between. DNA for the CDR3: TGTGCCAGCACCCCCGGTGCACAGTGGAATGAAAAACTGTTTTTT. Amino acid sequence: CASTPGAQWNEKLFF.

The J gene is TRBJ2-1, the V gene TRBV15, with D perhaps matching TRBD1 (6 bases). Germline-derived CDR1 and CDR2 are LNHNV and YYDKDF (reference sequence). This CDR3 has 14 residues. Trimming took off 2 bases at V and 15 bases at J, with 20 bases between the two ends. The CDR3 nucleotides are TGTGCCACCAGCAGATATACAGGGCTCGAAGAACCGTTCTTC. Translation: CATSRYTGLEEPFF.

The chain links TRBV7-8 to TRBJ2-2; D perhaps matches TRBD2 (8 bases). From germline, CDR1 is SGHVS and CDR2 FQNEAQ. The CDR3 has 16 amino acids. Trimming stripped 4 bases from V and 13 bases from J, with 25 bases between. The CDR3 spells CASSSPGGGRIVRLFF. As DNA, the CDR3 is TGTGCCAGCAGCTCCCCGGGAGGGGGCCGAATAGTCAGGCTGTTTTTT.

This rearrangement joins TRBV5-5 to TRBJ1-3; D gene uncertain. Germline values: CDR1 SGHKS, CDR2 YYEKEE (reference sequence). This CDR3 spans 13 amino acids. The germline V and J ends were trimmed by 4 bases and 0 bases, with 5 bases remaining between them. CDR3 bases: TGTGCCAGCAGCCCGTTCTCTGGAAACACCATATATTTT. It codes for CASSPFSGNTIYF.

The chain recombines TRBV18 with TRBJ1-4, with a tentative D call TRBD1 (6 bases). V was trimmed by 3 bases and J by 4 bases, leaving 18 bases between them. This CDR3 region has 17 residues. Germline lookup yields CDR1 KGHSH and CDR2 LQKENI. The CDR3 loop reads CASSPRQDSTFNEKLFF. The CDR3 DNA is TGTGCCAGCTCACCTCGGCAGGACAGCACGTTTAATGAAAAACTGTTTTTT.

DNA of the CDR3: TGTGCCAGCGGGAGGACAGGGGCCGAGCAGTACTTC. Its translation is CASGRTGAEQYF. The genes are TRBV7-9 and TRBJ2-7, with 9 bases that match TRBD1. From germline, CDR1 is SEHNR and CDR2 FQNEAQ (reference sequence). The CDR3 loop spans 12 amino acids. V dropped 8 bases and J dropped 6; count of bases not matched to a gene: 5.

V and J are TRBV6-6 and TRBJ2-2; D unresolved. The CDR3 totals 12 residues. Germline lookup yields CDR1 MNHNY and CDR2 SVGAGI (reference sequence). Deletions cut 2 bases from V and 8 bases from J, with 6 bases between. DNA of the CDR3: TGTGCCAGCAGTTACCCCCAGGGGGAGCTGTTTTTT. Translated: CASSYPQGELFF.

This rearrangement joins TRBV2 to TRBJ2-1, with TRBD2 identical over 13 bases. CDR3 size: 16 residues. CDR1 is SNHLY and CDR2 is FYNNEI in the germline V gene. Trimming removed 4 bases from V and 0 bases from J; junction bases left unmatched: 0. The CDR3 protein is CASSGTSGSSYNEQFF. For the CDR3, the DNA is TGTGCCAGCAGTGGGACTAGCGGGAGCTCCTACAATGAGCAGTTCTTC.

The rearrangement uses TRBV7-8 and TRBJ2-5; TRBD2 aligns across 7 bases. This CDR3 is 15 amino acids long. Trimming took 5 bases from V and 5 from J; bases not matched to a gene: 11. The germline V gene has CDR1 SGHVS and CDR2 FQNEAQ. CDR3 sequence: CASSAPLSGAETQYF. In DNA, the CDR3 is TGTGCCAGCAGCGCCCCCTTAAGCGGGGCGGAGACCCAGTACTTC.

This sequence joins TRBV28 and TRBJ1-2; TRBD1 matches 10 bases. J was trimmed by 7 bases and V by 4 bases; bases with no gene match: 9. Germline V gene sequence: CDR1 MDHEN, CDR2 SYDVKM. This CDR3 comprises 15 residues. The CDR3 DNA reads as TGTGCCAGCAGTTCAACCGGGACAGGGGCAGGTGGCTACACCTTC. Translating gives CASSSTGTGAGGYTF.

This clone is a singleton in its sample. The chain has TRBV21-1 and TRBJ2-4; the table assigns TRBD2, which was not confirmed against the DNA. TRBV21-1 is a pseudogene segment. The CDR3 covers 18 residues. The CDR3 region is CASRKPLGAALAKNIQYF. The CDR3 DNA reads TGTGCCAGCAGGAAGCCCCTGGGAGCGGCCCTAGCCAAAAACATTCAGTACTTC.